The next 21 T cell receptor beta chains were all read from a single sample in a study of OX40 agonist ivuxolimab in advanced cancers. Repertoires were generated with immunoSEQ multiplex PCR, while TCRdb's copy carries only in-frame clones and drops some. Of roughly 15,000 clones in the sample, around three quarters were seen once. This sample comprised CD4+ or CD8+ T cells sorted from blood, obtained in a trial of the OX40 agonist ivuxolimab. All receptors come from an adult with an advanced solid tumor such as melanoma, head and neck, liver or kidney cancer.

The V gene is TRBV27, the J gene TRBJ1-2; TRBD1 matches at 11 bases. CDR1 and CDR2 from the germline V gene are MNHEY and SMNVEV (reference sequence). This CDR3 contains 13 residues. The V and J ends lost 8 bases and 5 bases, in that order; junction bases with no gene match: 4. The CDR3: CASGQGALYGYTF. CDR3 DNA: TGTGCCAGCGGACAGGGGGCGCTTTATGGCTACACCTTC.

This clone was detected only a few times. The chain recombines TRBV6-5 with TRBJ1-5; tentatively, D is TRBD1 (5 bases). The V end was cut by 6 bases, the J end by 0 bases, with 12 bases between. The CDR3 has 15 amino acids. Germline-derived CDR1 and CDR2 are MNHEY and SVGAGI. CDR3 protein: CASRPRTHSNQPQHF. The CDR3 DNA sequence: TGTGCCAGCAGACCAAGGACACATAGCAATCAGCCCCAGCATTTT.

The gene calls are TRBV11-2 and TRBJ2-7; 11 nucleotides agree with TRBD2. The V gene end was trimmed by 3 bases and the J gene end by 0 bases; junction bases not matched to a gene: 4. In germline, CDR1 is SGHAT, CDR2 FQNNGV. The CDR3 is 16 amino acids. Here the CDR3 reads CASSLRLAGISYEQYF. In DNA form, the CDR3 reads TGTGCCAGCAGCTTGAGACTAGCGGGAATCTCCTACGAGCAGTACTTC.

This sequence joins TRBV6-4 and TRBJ2-2; weak D call: TRBD2 (5 bases). CDR3 length: 15 amino acids. The germline gives CDR1 MRHNA, CDR2 SNTAGT. Trimming shortened V by 1 base and J by 5 bases, and 11 bases separated the two germline ends. The CDR3 region is CASSDWGVWTGELFF. The CDR3 DNA is TGTGCCAGCAGTGACTGGGGAGTTTGGACCGGGGAGCTGTTTTTT.

The chain combines TRBV14 with TRBJ2-3; TRBD1 agrees at 11 bases. CDR1 is SGHDN, CDR2 FVKESK, per germline. V lost 3 bases, J lost 5 bases, and 4 bases stayed unmatched. The length of the CDR3 is 15 residues. DNA for the CDR3: TGTGCCAGCAGCCACGGACAGGGGGCGGGAGATACGCAGTATTTT. This encodes CASSHGQGAGDTQYF.

The rearrangement links TRBV12-5 to TRBJ1-3; 8 bases agree with TRBD1. The J segment lost 11 bases and the V segment lost 3 bases, leaving 3 bases of the junction unmatched. CDR1 is LGHNT and CDR2 is FRNRAP in the germline V gene. The CDR3 runs to 12 residues. In DNA, the CDR3 is TGTGCTAGTGGTTTAGGACAGGGCCCCATATATTTT. Encoded protein: CASGLGQGPIYF.

This clone showed up just once. The chain has TRBV25-1 and TRBJ2-7, with D hard to call. From germline, CDR1 is MGHDK and CDR2 SYGVNS. Trimming removed 9 bases from V and 2 bases from J, with 14 bases in between. The CDR3 covers 13 residues. The CDR3 nucleotides read TGTGCCAGAACTCCGGGCTCGACCTACGAGCAGTACTTC. Translating gives CARTPGSTYEQYF.

The chain employs TRBV28 and TRBJ2-2, with TRBD1 identical over 8 bases. CDR3 size: 15 residues. Per the germline V gene, CDR1 is MDHEN and CDR2 is SYDVKM. J was trimmed by 7 bases and V by 4 bases; bases with no gene match: 8. The CDR3 coding sequence is TGTGCCAGCAGTTCGCAGGGGGCTAGGGGCGGGGAGCTGTTTTTT. Translated: CASSSQGARGGELFF.

This clone was found once. V usage is TRBV27 and J usage is TRBJ2-4, with D unresolved. The CDR3 has 14 residues. CDR1 and CDR2 (germline): MNHEY, SMNVEV (reference sequence). V dropped 5 bases and J dropped 8 bases, with 16 bases sitting between them. The CDR3 sequence is CASSLRASGYIQYF. CDR3 DNA: TGTGCCAGCAGTCTCCGGGCCTCAGGCTACATTCAGTACTTC.

This clone was observed a handful of times. This chain uses TRBV4-1 with TRBJ1-1; no reliable D call. V dropped 6 bases and J dropped 5 bases, with 10 bases sitting between them. Germline loops: CDR1 MGHRA, CDR2 YSYEKL. CDR3 size: 12 residues. CDR3 sequence reads: CASSPGGTEAFF. CDR3 coding DNA: TGCGCCAGCAGTCCAGGTGGGACTGAAGCTTTCTTT.

The V call is TRBV6-4, the J call TRBJ2-3; 9 bases are shared with TRBD2. With V trimmed by 4 bases and J by 4 bases, 6 bases remained unmatched. The CDR3 consists of 15 residues. Per germline, CDR1 MRHNA and CDR2 SNTAGT. The CDR3 DNA is TGTGCCAGCAGTGCCTGGGCGGGAGGGGCAGATACGCAGTATTTT. It specifies CASSAWAGGADTQYF.

This rearrangement joins TRBV30 to TRBJ2-7; tentative D call: TRBD1 (5 bases). The CDR3 is made up of 14 amino acids. From germline, CDR1 is GTSNPN and CDR2 SVGIG (reference sequence). The V end lost 0 bases, the J end lost 6 bases, and 15 bases lay between the germline ends. The CDR3 sequence is CAWSVSRGQVEQYF. CDR3 DNA: TGTGCCTGGAGTGTCTCTAGGGGCCAGGTCGAGCAGTACTTC.

V is TRBV7-9 and J is TRBJ2-7; D gene uncertain. Trimming took 4 bases from V and 7 from J, leaving 8 bases between them. CDR3 length: 11 residues. Germline V gene data show CDR1 as SEHNR and CDR2 as FQNEAQ (reference sequence). The CDR3 protein is CASSWGREQYF. The CDR3 bases are TGTGCCAGCAGCTGGGGTCGGGAGCAGTACTTC.

This clone was counted once. The chain links TRBV27 to TRBJ2-7, with D tentatively TRBD2 (6 bases). CDR3 length equals 16 residues. Germline assignment: CDR1 MNHEY and CDR2 SMNVEV (reference sequence). V gave up 4 bases and J gave up 0 bases, with 16 bases separating them. The CDR3 protein is CASSYSTQRASYEQYF. CDR3 sequence (DNA): TGTGCCAGCAGTTACTCGACGCAGCGGGCCTCCTACGAGCAGTACTTC.

V and J are TRBV11-2 and TRBJ2-7, with 10 positions matching TRBD1. Per germline, CDR1 SGHAT and CDR2 FQNNGV. V lost 3 bases, J lost 3 bases, and 11 bases stayed unmatched. CDR3 length equals 17 residues. CDR3 bases: TGTGCCAGCAGCTTGGAATATGGGACAGGGGCGTTCTACGAGCAGTACTTC. Translating it yields CASSLEYGTGAFYEQYF.

The chain combines TRBV9 with TRBJ1-1; D is possibly TRBD1 (6 bases). The germline V and J ends were trimmed by 3 bases and 3 bases, with 9 bases remaining between them. CDR1 and CDR2 from the germline V gene are SGDLS and YYNGEE. The length of the CDR3 is 13 residues. For the CDR3, the DNA is TGTGCCAGCAGCGAAGGGGGTTACACTGAAGCTTTCTTT. Protein sequence: CASSEGGYTEAFF.

This clone was observed a handful of times. This chain uses TRBV6-6 with TRBJ2-7; 13 bases match TRBD2. The CDR3 extends over 14 amino acids. Trimming at V came to 5 bases and at J to 5 bases, leaving 3 bases not matched to a gene. Per germline, CDR1 MNHNY and CDR2 SVGAGI (reference sequence). The CDR3 nucleotides are TGTGCCAGCAGTGGGACTAGCGGGAATCACGAGCAGTACTTC. Its translation: CASSGTSGNHEQYF.

This clone came up once. The V gene is TRBV27, the J gene TRBJ2-1; the D call may be TRBD1 or TRBD2 (5 bases each). In germline, CDR1 is MNHEY, CDR2 SMNVEV (reference sequence). V was shortened by 8 bases and J by 6 bases, with 11 bases between the two germline ends. The length of the CDR3 is 12 residues. CDR3 nucleotides: TGTGCCAGCGGACCGGGGCCCAATGAGCAGTTCTTC. It encodes CASGPGPNEQFF.

This clone was found once. This chain connects TRBV7-9 to TRBJ2-5; 9 bases map to TRBD2. With V trimmed by 5 bases and J by 1 base, 14 bases remained unmatched. The CDR3 totals 18 residues. The germline V gene has CDR1 SEHNR and CDR2 FQNEAQ (reference sequence). In nucleotides, the CDR3 is TGTGCCAGCAGCGGCCCGGGTGCTAGCGGGGCCCTCCAAGAGACCCAGTACTTC. Translated: CASSGPGASGALQETQYF.

The gene calls are TRBV5-5 and TRBJ2-5, with 9 positions matching TRBD1. CDR3 size: 14 residues. The germline V gene has CDR1 SGHKS and CDR2 YYEKEE (reference sequence). J lost 7 bases, V lost 1 base, and 5 bases had no gene match. The CDR3 region is CASSLWTGAGTQYF. The CDR3 bases are TGTGCCAGCAGCTTGTGGACAGGGGCCGGGACCCAGTACTTC.

As concerns this clone: The germline gene is not matched at one end of the junction; a read error may be the cause. The V and J genes are TRBV7-7 and TRBJ2-1; the D gene is possibly TRBD2 (6 bases). Germline-derived CDR1 and CDR2 are SSHAT and FNYEAQ (reference sequence). This CDR3 contains 13 residues. The CDR3 bases are TGTGCTAGCAGCTTAGCGCGCGGGGATGAGCAGTTCTTC. This sequence encodes CASSLARGDEQFF. The full variable domain, in which reference TRBV7-7 and TRBJ2-1 provide the parts outside the CDR3, is GAGVSQSPRYKVTKRGQDVTLRCDPISSHATLYWYQQALGQGPEFLTYFNYEAQPDKSGLPSDRFSAERPEGSISTLTIQRTEQRDSAMYRCASSLARGDEQFFGPGTRLTVL.